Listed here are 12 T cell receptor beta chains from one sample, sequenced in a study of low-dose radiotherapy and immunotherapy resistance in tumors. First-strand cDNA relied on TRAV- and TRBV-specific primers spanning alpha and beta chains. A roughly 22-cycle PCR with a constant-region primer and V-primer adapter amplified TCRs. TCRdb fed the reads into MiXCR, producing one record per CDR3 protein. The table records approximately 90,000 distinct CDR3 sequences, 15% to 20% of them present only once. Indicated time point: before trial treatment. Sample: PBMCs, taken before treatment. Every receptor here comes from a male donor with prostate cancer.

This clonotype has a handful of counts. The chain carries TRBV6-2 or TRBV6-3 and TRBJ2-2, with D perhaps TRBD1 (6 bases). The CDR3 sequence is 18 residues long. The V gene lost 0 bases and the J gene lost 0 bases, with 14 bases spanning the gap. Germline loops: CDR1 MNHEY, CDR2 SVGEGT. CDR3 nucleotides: TGTGCCAGCAGTTACTCGGACAGTTATCGGGCGAACACCGGGGAGCTGTTTTTT. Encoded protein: CASSYSDSYRANTGELFF.

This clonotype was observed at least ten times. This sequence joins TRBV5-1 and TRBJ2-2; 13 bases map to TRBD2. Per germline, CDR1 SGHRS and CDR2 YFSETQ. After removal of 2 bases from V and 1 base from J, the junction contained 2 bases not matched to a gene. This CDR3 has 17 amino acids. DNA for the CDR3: TGCGCCAGCAGCTTCGGACTAGCGGGGGTGAACACCGGGGAGCTGTTTTTT. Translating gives CASSFGLAGVNTGELFF. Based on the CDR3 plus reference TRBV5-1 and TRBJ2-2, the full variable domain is KAGVTQTPRYLIKTRGQQVTLSCSPISGHRSVSWYQQTPGQGLQFLFEYFSETQRNKGNFPGRFSGRQFSNSRSEMNVSTLELGDSALYLCASSFGLAGVNTGELFFGEGSRLTVL.

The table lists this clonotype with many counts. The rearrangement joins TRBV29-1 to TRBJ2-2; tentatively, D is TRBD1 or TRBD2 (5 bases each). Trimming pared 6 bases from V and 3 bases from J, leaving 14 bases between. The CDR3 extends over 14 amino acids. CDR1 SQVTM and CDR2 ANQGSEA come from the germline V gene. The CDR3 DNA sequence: TGCAGCGTAACTTCGGGGCGGCACACCGGGGAGCTGTTTTTT. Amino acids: CSVTSGRHTGELFF.

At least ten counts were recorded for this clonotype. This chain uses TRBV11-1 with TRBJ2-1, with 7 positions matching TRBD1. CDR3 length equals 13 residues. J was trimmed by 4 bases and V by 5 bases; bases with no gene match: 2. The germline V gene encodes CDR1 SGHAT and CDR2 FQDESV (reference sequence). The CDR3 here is CASSLDRYNEQFF. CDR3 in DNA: TGTGCCAGCAGCCTGGACAGGTACAATGAGCAGTTCTTC. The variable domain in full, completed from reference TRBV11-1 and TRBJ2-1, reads EAEVAQSPRYKITEKSQAVAFWCDPISGHATLYWYRQILGQGPELLVQFQDESVVDDSQLPKDRFSAERLKGVDSTLKIQPAELGDSAMYLCASSLDRYNEQFFGPGTRLTVL.

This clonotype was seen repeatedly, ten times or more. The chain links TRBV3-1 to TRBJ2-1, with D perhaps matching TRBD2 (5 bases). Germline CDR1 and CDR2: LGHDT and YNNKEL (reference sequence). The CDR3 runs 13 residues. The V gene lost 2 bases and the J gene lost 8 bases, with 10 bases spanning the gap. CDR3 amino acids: CASSQWTPDEQFF. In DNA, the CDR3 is TGTGCCAGCAGCCAATGGACTCCCGATGAGCAGTTCTTC.

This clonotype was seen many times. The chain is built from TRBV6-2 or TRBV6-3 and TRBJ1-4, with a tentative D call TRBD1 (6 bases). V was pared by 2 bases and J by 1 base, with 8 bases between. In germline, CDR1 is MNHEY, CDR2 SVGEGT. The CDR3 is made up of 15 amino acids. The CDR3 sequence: CASSYPDRTNEKLFF. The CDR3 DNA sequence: TGTGCCAGCAGTTACCCGGACAGAACTAATGAAAAACTGTTTTTT.

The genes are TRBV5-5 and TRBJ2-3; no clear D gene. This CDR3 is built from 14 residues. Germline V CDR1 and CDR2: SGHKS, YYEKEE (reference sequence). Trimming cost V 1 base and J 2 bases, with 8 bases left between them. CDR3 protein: CASSLIPDTDTQYF. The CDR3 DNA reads TGTGCCAGCAGCTTGATCCCAGACACAGATACGCAGTATTTT.

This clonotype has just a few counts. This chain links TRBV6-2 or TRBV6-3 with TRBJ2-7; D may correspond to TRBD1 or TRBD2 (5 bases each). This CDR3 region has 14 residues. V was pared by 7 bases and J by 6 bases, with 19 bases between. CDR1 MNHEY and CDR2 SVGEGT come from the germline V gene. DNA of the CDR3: TGTGCCAGCACATCCGGGACGGGATTTGTCGAGCAGTACTTC. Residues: CASTSGTGFVEQYF.

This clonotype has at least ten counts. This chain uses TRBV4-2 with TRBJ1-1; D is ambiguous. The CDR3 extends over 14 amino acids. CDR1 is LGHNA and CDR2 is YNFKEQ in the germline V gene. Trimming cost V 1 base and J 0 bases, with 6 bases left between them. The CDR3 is CASSQAGMNTEAFF. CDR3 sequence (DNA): TGTGCCAGCAGCCAAGCTGGGATGAACACTGAAGCTTTCTTT.

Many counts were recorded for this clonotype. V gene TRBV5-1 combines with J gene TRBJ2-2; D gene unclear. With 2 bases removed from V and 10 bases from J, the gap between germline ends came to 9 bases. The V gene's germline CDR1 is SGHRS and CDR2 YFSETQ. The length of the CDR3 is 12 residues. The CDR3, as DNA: TGCGCCAGCAGCTTTCGACAACAGGAGCTGTTTTTT. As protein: CASSFRQQELFF.

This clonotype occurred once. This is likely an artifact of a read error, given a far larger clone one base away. The CDR3 sequence: CASNRDPRNAEQYF. CDR3 sequence (DNA): TGCGCCAGCAACCGGGACCCAAGAAATGCCGAGCAGTACTTC. The chain combines TRBV5-1 with TRBJ2-7, with D perhaps given as TRBD1 or TRBD2 (5 bases each). The CDR3 is made up of 14 amino acids. Per the germline V gene, CDR1 is SGHRS and CDR2 is YFSETQ. The ends were cut back, 6 bases at V and 6 bases at J, with 19 bases in the middle. Full variable domain (outside the CDR3, taken from reference TRBV5-1 and TRBJ2-7): KAGVTQTPRYLIKTRGQQVTLSCSPISGHRSVSWYQQTPGQGLQFLFEYFSETQRNKGNFPGRFSGRQFSNSRSEMNVSTLELGDSALYLCASNRDPRNAEQYFGPGTRLTVT.

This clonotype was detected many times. The CDR3 nucleotides read TGTGCCAGCAGTAGTCAGGGAGCAGATACGCAGTATTTT. Its translation: CASSSQGADTQYF. This sequence joins TRBV7-3 and TRBJ2-3, with D perhaps being TRBD1 or TRBD2 (5 bases each). Germline V gives CDR1 SGHTA, CDR2 FQGTGA. The ends were cut back, 6 bases at V and 4 bases at J, with 11 bases in the middle. CDR3 length equals 13 residues. Together with reference TRBV7-3 and TRBJ2-3, the CDR3 gives the full variable domain: GAGVSQTPSNKVTEKGKYVELRCDPISGHTALYWYRQSLGQGPEFLIYFQGTGAADDSGLPNDRFFAVRPEGSVSTLKIQRTERGDSAVYLCASSSQGADTQYFGPGTRLTVL.